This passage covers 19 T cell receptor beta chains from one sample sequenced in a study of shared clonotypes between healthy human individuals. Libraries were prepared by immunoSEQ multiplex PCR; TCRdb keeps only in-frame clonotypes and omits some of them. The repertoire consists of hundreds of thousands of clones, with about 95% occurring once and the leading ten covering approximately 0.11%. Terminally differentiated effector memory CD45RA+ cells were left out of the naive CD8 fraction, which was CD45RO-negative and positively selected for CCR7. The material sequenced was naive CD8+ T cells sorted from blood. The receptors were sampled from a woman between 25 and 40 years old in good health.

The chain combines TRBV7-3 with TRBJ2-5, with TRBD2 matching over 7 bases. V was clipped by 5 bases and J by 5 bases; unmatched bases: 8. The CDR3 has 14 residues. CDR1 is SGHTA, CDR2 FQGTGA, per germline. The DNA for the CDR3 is TGTGCCAGCAGCGGGGGACTACCAGGGGAGACCCAGTACTTC. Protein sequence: CASSGGLPGETQYF.

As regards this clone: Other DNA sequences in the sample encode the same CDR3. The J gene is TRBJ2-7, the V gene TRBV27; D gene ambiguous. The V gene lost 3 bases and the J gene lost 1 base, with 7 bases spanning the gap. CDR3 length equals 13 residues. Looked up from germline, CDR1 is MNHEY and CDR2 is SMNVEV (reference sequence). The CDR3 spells CASSFGQSYEQYF. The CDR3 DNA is TGTGCCAGCAGTTTCGGCCAGTCCTACGAGCAGTACTTC.

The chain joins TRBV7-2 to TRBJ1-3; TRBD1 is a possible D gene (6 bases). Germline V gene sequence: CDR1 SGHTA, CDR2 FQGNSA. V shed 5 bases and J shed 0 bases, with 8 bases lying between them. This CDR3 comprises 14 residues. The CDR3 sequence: CASSLRGSGNTIYF. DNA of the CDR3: TGTGCCAGCAGCCTCAGGGGCTCTGGAAACACCATATATTTT.

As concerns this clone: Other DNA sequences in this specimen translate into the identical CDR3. The CDR3 nucleotides are TGTGCCAGCAGCTCCTACACAGATACGCAGTATTTT. Translating it yields CASSSYTDTQYF. V and J are TRBV7-9 and TRBJ2-3; no reliable D call. The CDR3 is 12 amino acids. From germline, CDR1 is SEHNR and CDR2 FQNEAQ (reference sequence). Trimming shortened V by 4 bases and J by 2 bases, and 4 bases separated the two germline ends.

The CDR3 loop is CASSLLAGGLEQFF. The CDR3 nucleotides read TGCGCCAGCAGCCTACTAGCGGGAGGGCTTGAGCAGTTCTTC. V is TRBV4-1 and J is TRBJ2-1; the match to TRBD2 covers 13 bases. The CDR3 is made up of 14 amino acids. J gave up 9 bases and V 4 bases, and 3 bases lay outside the gene matches. The germline CDR1 and CDR2 sequences are MGHRA and YSYEKL.

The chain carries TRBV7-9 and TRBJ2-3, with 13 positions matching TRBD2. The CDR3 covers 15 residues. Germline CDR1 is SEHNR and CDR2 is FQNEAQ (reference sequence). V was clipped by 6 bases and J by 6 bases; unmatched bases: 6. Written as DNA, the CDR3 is TGTGCCAGCAGACTAGCGGGAGGGCCCGTGGATACGCAGTATTTT. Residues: CASRLAGGPVDTQYF.

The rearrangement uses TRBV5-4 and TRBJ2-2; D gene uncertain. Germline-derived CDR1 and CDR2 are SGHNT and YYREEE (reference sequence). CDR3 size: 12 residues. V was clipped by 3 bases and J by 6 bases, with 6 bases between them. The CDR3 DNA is TGTGCCAGCAGCTGGGAACCCGGGGAGCTGTTTTTT. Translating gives CASSWEPGELFF.

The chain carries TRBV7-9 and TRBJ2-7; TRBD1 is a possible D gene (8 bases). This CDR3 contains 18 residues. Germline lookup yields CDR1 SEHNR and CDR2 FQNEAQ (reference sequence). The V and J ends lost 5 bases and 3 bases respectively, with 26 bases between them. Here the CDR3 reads CASSPDRAVERGYYEQYF. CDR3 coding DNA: TGTGCCAGCAGCCCGGACAGGGCCGTCGAGCGGGGCTACTACGAGCAGTACTTC.

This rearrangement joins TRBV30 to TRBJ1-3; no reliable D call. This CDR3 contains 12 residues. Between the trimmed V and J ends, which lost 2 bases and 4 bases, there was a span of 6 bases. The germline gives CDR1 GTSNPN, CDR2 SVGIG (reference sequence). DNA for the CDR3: TGTGCCTGGAGTCCGTCGGGAAACACCATATATTTT. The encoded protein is CAWSPSGNTIYF.

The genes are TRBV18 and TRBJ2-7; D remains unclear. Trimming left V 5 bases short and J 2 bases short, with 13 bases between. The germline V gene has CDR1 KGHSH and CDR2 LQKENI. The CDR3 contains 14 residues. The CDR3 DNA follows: TGTGCCAGCTCATCCACTTTTGGAACCTACGAGCAGTACTTC. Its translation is CASSSTFGTYEQYF. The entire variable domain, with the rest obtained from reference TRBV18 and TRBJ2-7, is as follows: NAGVMQNPRHLVRRRGQEARLRCSPMKGHSHVYWYRQLPEEGLKFMVYLQKENIIDESGMPKERFSAEFPKEGPSILRIQQVVRGDSAAYFCASSSTFGTYEQYFGPGTRLTVT.

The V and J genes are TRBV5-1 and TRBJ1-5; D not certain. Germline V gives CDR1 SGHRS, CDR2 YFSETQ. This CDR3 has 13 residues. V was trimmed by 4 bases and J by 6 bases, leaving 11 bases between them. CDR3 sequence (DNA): TGCGCCAGCAGCGCCCGGGGTGGTCAGCCCCAGCATTTT. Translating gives CASSARGGQPQHF.

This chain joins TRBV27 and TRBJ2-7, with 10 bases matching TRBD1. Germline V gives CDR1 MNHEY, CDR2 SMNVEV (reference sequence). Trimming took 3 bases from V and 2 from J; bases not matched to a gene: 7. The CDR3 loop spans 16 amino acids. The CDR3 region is CASSLIPGQGTYEQYF. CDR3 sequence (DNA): TGTGCCAGCAGTTTGATCCCGGGACAGGGGACCTACGAGCAGTACTTC.

The CDR3 reads CASSQLNSPYGYTF. CDR3 bases: TGTGCCAGCAGCCAATTGAACTCGCCCTACGGCTACACCTTC. V is TRBV16 and J is TRBJ1-2; no firm D call. The CDR3 consists of 14 residues. From germline, CDR1 is KGHSY and CDR2 FQNENV. V lost 1 base and J 8 bases, leaving 14 bases between the germline ends.

In DNA form, the CDR3 reads TGTGCCAGCAGTCCTCCGGGACTAGCGGGAGTAAAGACCCAGTACTTC. As protein: CASSPPGLAGVKTQYF. This chain joins TRBV27 and TRBJ2-5, with 14 bases that match TRBD2. CDR1 is MNHEY and CDR2 is SMNVEV in the germline V gene (reference sequence). V lost 5 bases, J lost 6 bases, and 8 bases stayed unmatched. CDR3 size: 16 residues.

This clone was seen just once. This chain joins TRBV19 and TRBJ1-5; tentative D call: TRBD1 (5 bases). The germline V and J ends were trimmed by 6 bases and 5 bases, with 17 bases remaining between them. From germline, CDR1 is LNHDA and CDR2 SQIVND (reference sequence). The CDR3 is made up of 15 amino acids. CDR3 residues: CASRRGGEGYQPQHF. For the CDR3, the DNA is TGTGCCAGTAGGCGGGGGGGAGAGGGCTATCAGCCCCAGCATTTT.

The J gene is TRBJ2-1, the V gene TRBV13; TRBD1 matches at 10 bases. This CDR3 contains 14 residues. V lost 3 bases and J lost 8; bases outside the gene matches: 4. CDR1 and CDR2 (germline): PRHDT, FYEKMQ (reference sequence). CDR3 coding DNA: TGTGCCAGCAGCTTCGGGACAGGGGTGTATGAGCAGTTCTTC. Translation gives CASSFGTGVYEQFF. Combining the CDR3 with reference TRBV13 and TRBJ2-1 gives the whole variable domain AAGVIQSPRHLIKEKRETATLKCYPIPRHDTVYWYQQGPGQDPQFLISFYEKMQSDKGSIPDRFSAQQFSDYHSELNMSSLELGDSALYFCASSFGTGVYEQFFGPGTRLTVL.

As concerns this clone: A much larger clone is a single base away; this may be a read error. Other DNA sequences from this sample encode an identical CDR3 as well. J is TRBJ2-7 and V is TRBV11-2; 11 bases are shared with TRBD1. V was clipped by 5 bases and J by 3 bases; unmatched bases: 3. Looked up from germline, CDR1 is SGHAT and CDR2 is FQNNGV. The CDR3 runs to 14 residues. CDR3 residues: CASSPGTGGYEQYF. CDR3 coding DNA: TGTGCCAGCAGCCCCGGGACAGGGGGCTACGAGCAGTACTTC.

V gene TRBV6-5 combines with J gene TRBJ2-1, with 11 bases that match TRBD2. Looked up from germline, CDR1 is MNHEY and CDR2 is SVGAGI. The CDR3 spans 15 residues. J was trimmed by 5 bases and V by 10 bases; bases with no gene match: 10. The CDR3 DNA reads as TGTGCCACCCGCTTCTTAGCGGGAGGGAACAATGAGCAGTTCTTC. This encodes CATRFLAGGNNEQFF.

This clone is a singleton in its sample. CDR3 amino acids: CASSPGYNEQFF. CDR3 sequence (DNA): TGTGCCAGCAGCCCCGGGTACAATGAGCAGTTCTTC. The chain uses TRBV28 and TRBJ2-1; unclear D gene. Per germline, CDR1 MDHEN and CDR2 SYDVKM. V shed 6 bases and J shed 4 bases, with 7 bases lying between them. The CDR3 consists of 12 residues.